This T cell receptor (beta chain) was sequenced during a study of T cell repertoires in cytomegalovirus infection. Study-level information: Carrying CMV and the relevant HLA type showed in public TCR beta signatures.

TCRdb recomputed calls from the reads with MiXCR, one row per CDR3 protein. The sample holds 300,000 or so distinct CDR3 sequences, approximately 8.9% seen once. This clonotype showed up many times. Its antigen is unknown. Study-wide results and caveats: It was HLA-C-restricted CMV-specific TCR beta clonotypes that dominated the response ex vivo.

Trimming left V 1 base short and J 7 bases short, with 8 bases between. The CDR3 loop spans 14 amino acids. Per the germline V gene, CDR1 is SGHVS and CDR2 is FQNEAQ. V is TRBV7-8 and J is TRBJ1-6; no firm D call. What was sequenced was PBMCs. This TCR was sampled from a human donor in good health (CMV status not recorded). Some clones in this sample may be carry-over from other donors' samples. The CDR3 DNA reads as TGTGCCAGCAGCTTAGAAGGTTTCAATTCACCCCTCCACTTT. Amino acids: CASSLEGFNSPLHF.